The T cell receptor beta chain under discussion was sequenced for a study of T cells in Graves' hyperthyroidism and ophthalmopathy. The CDR3 spans 16 residues. Trimming cost V 1 base and J 1 base, with 11 bases left between them. CDR1 is SGHVS, CDR2 FQNEAQ, per germline. The study defined stable Graves' hyperthyroidism as no ophthalmopathy progression within 18 months. Diagnostic assessment was based on clinical symptoms, serum thyroxine and TRAb, thyroid ultrasound and orbital computed tomography. In its sample, this clonotype was seen once. Authors of the study amplified TCR beta CDR3 regions from RNA transcripts. First-round RT-PCR of the TCR CDR3 relied on the HTBI primer set. From the multiplex PCR reads, TCRdb called clonotypes with MiXCR, one entry per CDR3 protein. The data show hundreds of thousands of distinct CDR3 sequences, approximately 15% seen once.

Sequenced sample: blood. The chain combines TRBV7-8 with TRBJ2-4; perhaps TRBD2 as D (7 bases). The receptor was isolated from a woman in her thirties with Graves' hyperthyroidism. The CDR3 loop is CASSLEAGAAKNIQYF. Written as DNA, the CDR3 is TGTGCCAGCAGCTTAGAGGCGGGGGCGGCCAAAAACATTCAGTACTTC.